These 7 T cell receptor beta chains originate from one sample sequenced in a study of human T cells and chemical hapten exposure. TCRdb re-called the RACE reads through MiXCR, storing one row per CDR3 protein. The table includes 62,000 or so distinct CDR3 sequences, about 10% detected once. Indicated time point: pre-sensitization, week 0. Indicated treatment: therapeutic diphenylcyclopropenone sensitization with weekly scalp DPC. The material was whole blood, obtained in connection with sensitization to the hapten diphenylcyclopropenone (DPC). The receptor source for this set is a woman aged 45 to 65 with alopecia areata. Some clones in this sample may be carry-over from other donors' samples.

This clonotype showed up many times. V usage is TRBV5-4 and J usage is TRBJ1-6; maybe TRBD1 (6 bases). The V and J ends lost 1 base and 8 bases respectively, with 10 bases between them. The V gene's germline CDR1 is SGHNT and CDR2 YYREEE (reference sequence). The CDR3 has 14 residues. The CDR3 protein is CASSLWGADSPLHF. DNA of the CDR3: TGTGCCAGCAGCTTGTGGGGGGCAGATTCACCCCTCCACTTT.

This clonotype was observed many times. V usage is TRBV6-2 or TRBV6-3 and J usage is TRBJ1-6; D unresolved. V lost 6 bases to trimming and J lost 10 bases, with 16 bases between them. Per the germline V gene, CDR1 is MNHEY and CDR2 is SVGEGT. The CDR3 has 14 amino acids. CDR3 sequence (DNA): TGTGCCAGCAGACTACTGAGTGAACGCTCACCCCTCCACTTT. Encoded protein: CASRLLSERSPLHF.

This clonotype was seen repeatedly, ten times or more. The chain couples TRBV12-3 or TRBV12-4 to TRBJ2-1; 7 nucleotides line up with TRBD2. The CDR3 covers 15 residues. Trimming removed 7 bases from V and 0 bases from J; junction bases left unmatched: 6. The CDR3 coding sequence is TGTGCCAGCACCCGGGGGGACTTCTCCTACAATGAGCAGTTCTTC. Its translation is CASTRGDFSYNEQFF.

This chain uses TRBV20-1 with TRBJ2-7; 7 bases line up with TRBD2. Germline CDR1 reads DFQATT; CDR2 reads SNEGSKA (reference sequence). CDR3 size: 12 residues. The junction had 8 bases not matched to a gene; V was cut back by 6 bases and J by 6 bases. CDR3 sequence reads: CSADRDYSEQYF. The CDR3 DNA follows: TGCAGTGCCGACCGGGACTACTCCGAGCAGTACTTC.

This clonotype was seen more than once but under ten times. The DNA for the CDR3 is TGTGCCAGCCGAACTAGCGAACCCTACGAGCAGTACTTC. Residues: CASRTSEPYEQYF. The V gene is TRBV12-3 or TRBV12-4, the J gene TRBJ2-7; 7 bases agree with TRBD2. The V segment lost 8 bases and the J segment 2 bases; nucleotides outside the gene matches: 6. The CDR3 has 13 amino acids.

This clonotype was detected many times. V is TRBV9 and J is TRBJ2-7, with TRBD2 as a possible D gene (5 bases). The ends were cut back, 0 bases at V and 7 bases at J, with 14 bases in the middle. The CDR3 covers 14 residues. CDR1 is SGDLS, CDR2 YYNGEE, per germline. In DNA, the CDR3 is TGTGCCAGCAGCGTAGAGGGAGACCTACGAGAGCAGTACTTC. It specifies CASSVEGDLREQYF.

V usage is TRBV19 and J usage is TRBJ1-5; a weak D match, TRBD1 (5 bases). Germline V gives CDR1 LNHDA, CDR2 SQIVND (reference sequence). Trimming removed 7 bases at V and 2 bases at J, with 18 bases between. The CDR3 contains 16 residues. The CDR3: CASTLRRLGGNQPQHF. In nucleotides, the CDR3 is TGTGCCAGTACCCTACGAAGACTGGGGGGCAATCAGCCCCAGCATTTT.